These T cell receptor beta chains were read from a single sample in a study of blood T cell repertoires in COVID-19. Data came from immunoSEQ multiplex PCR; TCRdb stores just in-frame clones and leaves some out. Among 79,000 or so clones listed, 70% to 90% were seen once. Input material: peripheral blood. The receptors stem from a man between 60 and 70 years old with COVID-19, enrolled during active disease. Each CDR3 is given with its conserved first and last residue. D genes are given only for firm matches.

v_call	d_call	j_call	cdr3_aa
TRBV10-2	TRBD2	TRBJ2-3	CASSGYSGGRIDTQYF
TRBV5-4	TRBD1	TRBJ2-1	CASSFRDRGAHEQFF
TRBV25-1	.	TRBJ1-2	CASSGVEGWVYTF
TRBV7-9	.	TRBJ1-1	CASSSGGGDTEAFF
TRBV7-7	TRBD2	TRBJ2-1	CASSLSLTSGAYNEQFF
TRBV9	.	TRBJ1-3	CASSVAPVGRSGNTIYF
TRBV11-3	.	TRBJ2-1	CASSSRGSSYNEQFF
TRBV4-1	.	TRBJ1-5	CASSPERDQPQHF
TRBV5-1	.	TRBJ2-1	CASSLVRLINNEQFF
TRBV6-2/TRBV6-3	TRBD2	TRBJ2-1	CASSSHQRGGYNEQFF
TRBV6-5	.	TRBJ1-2	CASRPTEGQGYTF
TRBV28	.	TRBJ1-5	CASSWFGGGRIEPQHF
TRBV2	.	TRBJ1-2	CASRPNRGGSDGYTF
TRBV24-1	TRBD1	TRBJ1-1	CATSDRPGQGARFTEAFF
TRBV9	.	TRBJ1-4	CASSVASATNEKLFF
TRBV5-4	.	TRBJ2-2	CASSFTGSTGELFF
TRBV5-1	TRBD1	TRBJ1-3	CASSEGYRGQGNTIYF
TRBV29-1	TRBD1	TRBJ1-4	CSVGTGGHEKLFF